This T cell receptor beta chain appears in the sequencing data of a study of cytomegalovirus exposure and HLA in healthy donors. Study summary: Early released data comprised 80 million to 90 million unique TCRs from HLA-typed donors. Researchers found that under 90% of 350 to 500 genotyped donors fell within the Caucasian-associated ancestry cluster. General observations from the study: Highly shared variants forming one cluster were likely a sequencing artifact.

This CDR3 is 16 amino acids long. With 5 bases clipped from V and 3 bases from J, the junction kept 12 bases outside the gene matches. Per the germline V gene, CDR1 is MDHEN and CDR2 is SYDVKM. About this clone itself: Its target is not known.

Primers included in the PCR were 60 Vbeta and 13 Jbeta primers. Libraries were prepared by immunoSEQ multiplex PCR; TCRdb keeps only in-frame clonotypes and omits some of them. The sample shows under 250,000 clones, 70% to 80% of them seen only once. Sequencing was carried out using PBMCs. V and J are TRBV28 and TRBJ2-7; TRBD1 aligns across 8 bases. The TCR originated in a male donor in good health and CMV-seronegative. As DNA, the CDR3 is TGTGCCAGCAGTCCCCGGACAGGGATGGGTTACTACGAGCAGTACTTC. Amino acid sequence: CASSPRTGMGYYEQYF.